This T cell receptor (beta chain) was sequenced for a study of human T cells and chemical hapten exposure. This clonotype was seen a few times. TCRdb re-analysed the 5' RACE reads in MiXCR, keeping a single row per CDR3 protein. The data contain under 100,000 distinct CDR3 sequences, less than 20% of them singletons. Researchers extracted total RNA from unfractionated whole blood. This clonotype was obtained from a female donor in good health.

The CDR3 nucleotides read TGTGCCAGCAGTTCCCTTCTAGCGGGGGGTATCACAGATACGCAGTATTTT. Its translation: CASSSLLAGGITDTQYF. The chain has TRBV12-3 or TRBV12-4 and TRBJ2-3, with 11 bases fitting TRBD2. The CDR3 sequence is 17 residues long. With 4 bases clipped from V and 2 bases from J, the junction kept 8 bases outside the gene matches.